This T cell receptor (beta chain) was sequenced during a study of molecular identifiers for immune sequencing clone quantification. Only a few counts were recorded for this clonotype. TCRdb fed the PCR reads into MiXCR, producing one record per CDR3 protein. The data contain 600,000 to 650,000 distinct CDR3 sequences, just under 20% of them singletons. The CDR3 is made up of 14 amino acids. Trimming removed 6 bases at V and 3 bases at J, with 12 bases between. The germline gives CDR1 SNHLY, CDR2 FYNNEI. The source material was naive CD8+ T cells from blood, with Jurkat cell RNA spiked in. This sample's subset: FACS-sorted CD8+CD4-CCR7+CD45RA+ naive T cells. The genes are TRBV2 and TRBJ2-1, with a possible D match to TRBD2 (5 bases). This clonotype was obtained from a human donor in good health. Some libraries in this study had Jurkat cell RNA spiked in. The CDR3 DNA reads as TGTGCCAGCAGGGACTTCTCTGTCTACAATGAGCAGTTCTTC. Amino acid sequence: CASRDFSVYNEQFF.